The 26 T cell receptor beta chains given below trace back to one sample, sequenced in a study of blood T cell repertoires in COVID-19. The repertoire was sequenced with immunoSEQ multiplex PCR; TCRdb's copy has only in-frame clones and lacks some. This sample has over 250,000 clones, with roughly 88% found just once. The sequenced sample consisted of peripheral blood. These receptors were collected from a woman in her 70s with acute or convalescent COVID-19.

V usage is TRBV3-1 (or the pseudogene TRBV3-2) and J usage is TRBJ1-1; tentative D call: TRBD1 (6 bases). CDR1 is LGHDT and CDR2 is YNNKEL in the germline V gene (reference sequence). The length of the CDR3 is 14 residues. V gave up 4 bases and J gave up 1 base, with 10 bases separating them. CDR3 nucleotide sequence: TGTGCCAGCAGCCTGGGGGCGACGAACACTGAAGCTTTCTTT. This sequence encodes CASSLGATNTEAFF.

V gene TRBV5-1 combines with J gene TRBJ2-1; D is uncertain. Trimming shortened V by 0 bases and J by 6 bases, and 10 bases separated the two germline ends. Germline V gene sequence: CDR1 SGHRS, CDR2 YFSETQ. This CDR3 spans 14 amino acids. CDR3 protein: CASSLAVVANEQFF. The CDR3 nucleotides are TGCGCCAGCAGCTTGGCCGTTGTGGCCAATGAGCAGTTCTTC.

CDR3 region: CASSITGDSYNSPLHF. The DNA for the CDR3 is TGTGCCAGTAGCATCACGGGGGACAGTTATAATTCACCCCTCCACTTT. J is TRBJ1-6 and V is TRBV19; TRBD1 matches 7 bases. The CDR3 is made up of 16 amino acids. Germline V CDR1 and CDR2: LNHDA, SQIVND (reference sequence). With V trimmed by 6 bases and J by 4 bases, 9 bases remained unmatched.

Here the CDR3 DNA reads TGTGCCTGGAGTGAAGGGGGGACTAGCTTTTGGCAGTACTTC. The encoded protein is CAWSEGGTSFWQYF. This chain links TRBV30 with TRBJ2-7; 9 bases line up with TRBD2. This CDR3 has 14 residues. The germline gives CDR1 GTSNPN, CDR2 SVGIG (reference sequence). The ends lost 1 base at V and 9 bases at J; junction bases unmatched: 10.

V and J are TRBV30 and TRBJ1-5, with TRBD1 as a possible D gene (6 bases). The CDR3 spans 16 residues. CDR1 and CDR2 (germline): GTSNPN, SVGIG (reference sequence). Trimming cost V 2 bases and J 0 bases, with 14 bases left between them. Here the CDR3 DNA reads TGTGCCTGGAGTCCGCTAGGACAGTATAGCAATCAGCCCCAGCATTTT. Amino acids: CAWSPLGQYSNQPQHF.

This CDR3 is CASSAGGGEQFF. CDR3 nucleotides: TGTGCCAGCAGCGCAGGGGGCGGTGAGCAGTTCTTC. This chain links TRBV12-3 or TRBV12-4 with TRBJ2-1; 8 nucleotides match TRBD1. V shed 6 bases and J 9 bases; nucleotides not matched to a gene: 4. This CDR3 is built from 12 residues.

This clone was observed once. The rearrangement links TRBV29-1 to TRBJ2-5; 9 bases line up with TRBD1. Germline CDR1 reads SQVTM; CDR2 reads ANQGSEA. This CDR3 is 13 amino acids long. J gave up 5 bases and V 7 bases, and 8 bases lay outside the gene matches. CDR3 in amino acids: CSAKQGAVETQYF. In nucleotides, the CDR3 is TGCAGCGCCAAACAGGGGGCGGTGGAGACCCAGTACTTC.

The CDR3 spells CASSAGTGTEAFF. The CDR3 bases are TGTGCCAGCAGCGCCGGGACAGGCACTGAAGCTTTCTTT. This chain joins TRBV11-1 and TRBJ1-1; 8 bases line up with TRBD1. This CDR3 has 13 amino acids. V dropped 5 bases and J dropped 4; count of bases not matched to a gene: 3. The germline V gene encodes CDR1 SGHAT and CDR2 FQDESV (reference sequence).

This sequence joins TRBV6-5 and TRBJ1-2; 8 positions agree with TRBD1. CDR3 length: 15 amino acids. V lost 9 bases, J lost 1 base, and 10 bases stayed unmatched. The germline CDR1 and CDR2 sequences are MNHEY and SVGAGI. This CDR3 is CASSIGQGFNYGYTF. The CDR3 region has the DNA TGTGCCAGTTCGATCGGACAGGGATTTAACTATGGCTACACCTTC.

The chain recombines TRBV6-1 with TRBJ1-5; D is unresolved. V was cut by 2 bases and J by 3 bases, with 8 bases left in between. The CDR3 loop spans 14 amino acids. The germline V gene has CDR1 MNHNS and CDR2 SASEGT. CDR3 DNA: TGTGCCAGCAGTGAAAACAACCACAATCAGCCCCAGCATTTT. Translated, it gives CASSENNHNQPQHF.

This chain joins TRBV3-1 (or the pseudogene TRBV3-2) and TRBJ2-5; 7 bases fit TRBD2. Germline lookup yields CDR1 LGHDT and CDR2 YNNKEL (reference sequence). The CDR3 loop spans 15 amino acids. V dropped 4 bases and J dropped 2; count of bases not matched to a gene: 7. As DNA, the CDR3 is TGTGCCAGCAGCCGGGGGGGGTTCCTGCAAGAGACCCAGTACTTC. Protein: CASSRGGFLQETQYF.

The chain combines TRBV6-5 with TRBJ1-6; no reliable D call. The V end lost 6 bases, the J end lost 8 bases, and 11 bases lay between the germline ends. Germline CDR1 is MNHEY and CDR2 is SVGAGI. The CDR3 extends over 13 amino acids. This chain's CDR3 is CASRLTGDSPLHF. The CDR3 DNA follows: TGTGCCAGCAGACTAACGGGAGATTCACCCCTCCACTTT.

V usage is TRBV3-1 (or the pseudogene TRBV3-2) and J usage is TRBJ1-5; 8 bases are shared with TRBD1. Germline loops: CDR1 LGHDT, CDR2 YNNKEL (reference sequence). CDR3 length: 17 residues. V lost 4 bases and J lost 5; bases outside the gene matches: 13. CDR3 region: CASSPGQGNLGDQPQHF. The CDR3 DNA reads TGTGCCAGCAGCCCCGGACAGGGAAATCTCGGCGATCAGCCCCAGCATTTT.

The sample holds a few counts of this clone. The germline gene is not matched at one end of the junction; a read error may be the cause. The chain has TRBV5-4 and TRBJ1-2, with D possibly matching TRBD1 (6 bases). The CDR3 covers 15 residues. CDR1 and CDR2 (germline): SGHNT, YYREEE (reference sequence). DNA for the CDR3: TGTGCCAGCAGCTTGGGAACGTCAGGGGTCTATCGCTACACCTTC. It is translated as CASSLGTSGVYRYTF.

The chain has TRBV15 and TRBJ2-3; the match to TRBD2 covers 9 bases. CDR1 is LNHNV, CDR2 YYDKDF, per germline (reference sequence). The CDR3 is made up of 18 amino acids. Losses at the gene ends were 0 bases for V and 5 bases for J; bases not matched to a gene: 12. CDR3 loop: CATSRELASGGYLDTQYF. The CDR3 bases are TGTGCCACCAGCAGAGAACTGGCGAGCGGGGGGTACCTAGATACGCAGTATTTT.

The chain uses TRBV6-2 or TRBV6-3 and TRBJ2-6, with a possible D match to TRBD2 (5 bases). The CDR3 runs 16 residues. In germline, CDR1 is MNHEY, CDR2 SVGEGT. Trimming removed 4 bases at V and 0 bases at J, with 10 bases between. The CDR3 nucleotides read TGTGCCAGCAGTTCCAGGCGGGCCTCTGGGGCCAACGTCCTGACTTTC. Residues: CASSSRRASGANVLTF.

The V and J genes are TRBV5-6 and TRBJ2-7; D is possibly TRBD1 (5 bases). The V gene lost 7 bases and the J gene lost 2 bases, with 10 bases spanning the gap. Per the germline V gene, CDR1 is SGHDT and CDR2 is YYEEEE. The CDR3 covers 12 residues. The CDR3 DNA follows: TGTGCCAGCCGCAGGGAAACCTACGAGCAGTACTTC. Protein product: CASRRETYEQYF.

This chain connects TRBV5-6 to TRBJ2-1; 8 positions agree with TRBD2. Germline lookup yields CDR1 SGHDT and CDR2 YYEEEE. The CDR3 has 13 residues. With V trimmed by 3 bases and J by 14 bases, 10 bases remained unmatched. CDR3 DNA sequence: TGTGCCAGCAGCTCGAGGGCCGGGACTAGAAAGTTCTTC. Residues: CASSSRAGTRKFF.

V usage is TRBV3-1 (or the pseudogene TRBV3-2) and J usage is TRBJ1-4; weak D call: TRBD1 (5 bases). V was clipped by 4 bases and J by 5 bases, with 11 bases between them. CDR1 and CDR2 from the germline V gene are LGHDT and YNNKEL (reference sequence). This CDR3 is built from 14 residues. CDR3 sequence: CASSRAGRNEKLFF. CDR3 sequence (DNA): TGTGCCAGCAGCCGCGCAGGGCGGAATGAAAAACTGTTTTTT.

The chain employs TRBV5-8 and TRBJ1-5, with 7 bases identical to TRBD1. The CDR3 consists of 16 residues. Trimming at V came to 1 base and at J to 0 bases, leaving 4 bases not matched to a gene. Germline CDR1 reads SGHTS; CDR2 reads YDEGEE. CDR3 in DNA: TGTGCCAGCAGCTTGTCCACAGGGGATAGCAATCAGCCCCAGCATTTT. It encodes CASSLSTGDSNQPQHF.

This rearrangement joins TRBV7-2 to TRBJ2-7, with no clear D. This CDR3 is built from 15 residues. The V and J ends lost 1 base and 0 bases respectively, with 10 bases between them. Germline V gives CDR1 SGHTA, CDR2 FQGNSA. This chain's CDR3 is CASSLEPNPSYEQYF. As DNA, the CDR3 is TGTGCCAGCAGCTTAGAGCCTAACCCCTCCTACGAGCAGTACTTC. Full variable domain (remainder filled in from reference TRBV7-2 and TRBJ2-7): GAGVSQSPSNKVTEKGKDVELRCDPISGHTALYWYRQSLGQGLEFLIYFQGNSAPDKSGLPSDRFSAERTGGSVSTLTIQRTQQEDSAVYLCASSLEPNPSYEQYFGPGTRLTVT.

The chain uses TRBV11-2 and TRBJ2-7; D perhaps matches TRBD1 (5 bases). Trimming took 0 bases from V and 9 from J, leaving 12 bases between them. CDR3 length equals 13 residues. Germline V gives CDR1 SGHAT, CDR2 FQNNGV. For the CDR3, the DNA is TGTGCCAGCAGCTTAGAAAGGGTAACAGGGCAGTACTTC. Translating gives CASSLERVTGQYF.

This clone has just a few counts. V and J are TRBV7-6 and TRBJ2-3, with D tentatively TRBD2 (6 bases). Trimming removed 4 bases from V and 1 base from J, with 15 bases in between. The CDR3 contains 16 residues. CDR1 is SGHVS, CDR2 FNYEAQ, per germline. CDR3 sequence (DNA): TGTGCCAGCAGCTCGCTAGGTGCGGGGCGCACAGATACGCAGTATTTT. It encodes CASSSLGAGRTDTQYF.

CDR3 nucleotide sequence: TGTGCCAGCAGCCAAGAGCAGGGCAACTATGGCTACACCTTC. Residues: CASSQEQGNYGYTF. The V and J genes are TRBV4-2 and TRBJ1-2; a weak D match, TRBD1 (5 bases). The length of the CDR3 is 14 residues. Trimming removed 0 bases at V and 2 bases at J, with 7 bases between. The germline V gene has CDR1 LGHNA and CDR2 YNFKEQ.

This clone was found once. The chain is built from TRBV7-3 and TRBJ2-3, with D perhaps TRBD2 (6 bases). The CDR3 is 14 residues long. Germline CDR1 and CDR2: SGHTA and FQGTGA. With 5 bases removed from V and 4 bases from J, the gap between germline ends came to 13 bases. The CDR3 coding sequence is TGTGCCAGCAGCATCGGGGGAGCGGCAGATACGCAGTATTTT. Translated: CASSIGGAADTQYF.

The rearrangement links TRBV25-1 to TRBJ1-1, with TRBD1 matching 8 bases. With V trimmed by 6 bases and J by 6 bases, 6 bases remained unmatched. This CDR3 is built from 13 residues. Germline CDR1 is MGHDK and CDR2 is SYGVNS. CDR3 protein: CASRGQAVAEAFF. Here the CDR3 DNA reads TGTGCCAGCAGGGGACAGGCCGTCGCTGAAGCTTTCTTT.